One and the same sample provided the 11 T cell receptor beta chains below, sequenced in a study of blood T cell repertoires in COVID-19. Only in-frame clones appear in the TCRdb table, and some are missing; sequencing was by immunoSEQ multiplex PCR. The profile shows about 65,000 clones, roughly 80% of them singletons. The specimen was peripheral blood. These receptors all come from a human donor in a cohort sampled during active COVID-19.

This clone was detected only once. The chain employs TRBV21-1 and TRBJ2-3; TRBD2 reflects the table's D call only, with no check against the DNA. TRBV21-1 counts as a pseudogene. CDR3 size: 16 residues. The CDR3 DNA reads TGTGCCAGCAGCAAAGTAAAAACGGGGTATCGTGATACGCAGTATTTT. Translating it yields CASSKVKTGYRDTQYF.

The chain has TRBV19 and TRBJ2-3; D uncertain. The germline CDR1 and CDR2 sequences are LNHDA and SQIVND (reference sequence). This CDR3 has 12 residues. V was shortened by 5 bases and J by 5 bases, with 8 bases between the two germline ends. The CDR3 nucleotides are TGTGCCAGTAGTGTTCTCGGAGATACGCAGTATTTT. Its protein product is CASSVLGDTQYF.

The chain links TRBV29-1 to TRBJ2-1, with D tentatively TRBD2 (6 bases). CDR1 and CDR2 from the germline V gene are SQVTM and ANQGSEA. Trimming removed 4 bases at V and 5 bases at J, with 12 bases between. The CDR3 loop spans 13 amino acids. The CDR3 here is CSVARERNNEQFF. The CDR3 nucleotides are TGCAGCGTTGCCCGGGAGCGGAACAATGAGCAGTTCTTC.

The chain employs TRBV21-1 and TRBJ1-3; the table assigns TRBD1, which was not confirmed against the DNA. TRBV21-1 corresponds to a pseudogene. This CDR3 has 16 amino acids. CDR3 in DNA: TGTGCCAGCAGCAGGTGGAGTACAGGTCCCGGAAACACCATATATTTT. Protein sequence: CASSRWSTGPGNTIYF.

This clone has more than one count but fewer than ten. V is TRBV6-2 or TRBV6-3 and J is TRBJ2-7; TRBD2 is a possible D gene (5 bases). Germline V gene data show CDR1 as MNHEY and CDR2 as SVGEGT. There are 13 residues in the CDR3. Between the trimmed V and J ends, which lost 5 bases and 5 bases, there was a span of 13 bases. The CDR3 DNA reads TGTGCCAGCAGTCCAACTAGTTACCACGAGCAGTACTTC. It codes for CASSPTSYHEQYF.

Many counts were recorded for this clone. The J gene is TRBJ1-2, the V gene TRBV5-6; D unclear. The CDR3 has 13 amino acids. The germline V gene encodes CDR1 SGHDT and CDR2 YYEEEE. V was shortened by 0 bases and J by 9 bases, with 12 bases between the two germline ends. The CDR3 region has the DNA TGTGCCAGCAGCTTGGATTTTGAGGTTCGCTACACCTTC. Translated: CASSLDFEVRYTF.

The chain carries TRBV7-2 and TRBJ2-2; D may be TRBD2 (7 bases). This CDR3 spans 15 amino acids. Germline V lookup: CDR1 SGHTA, CDR2 FQGNSA. The ends were cut back, 5 bases at V and 4 bases at J, with 14 bases in the middle. CDR3 nucleotide sequence: TGTGCCAGCAGCCCTGGAGGGGGGGGCACCGGGGAGCTGTTTTTT. This translates into CASSPGGGGTGELFF.

The rearrangement joins TRBV5-6 to TRBJ2-3; D possibly corresponds to TRBD2 (6 bases). The ends were cut back, 3 bases at V and 2 bases at J, with 7 bases in the middle. CDR3 size: 13 residues. Germline-derived CDR1 and CDR2 are SGHDT and YYEEEE. CDR3 protein: CASSSGDTDTQYF. The CDR3 DNA reads TGTGCCAGCAGCTCGGGGGACACAGATACGCAGTATTTT.

This clone was recorded only once. A read error is possible here, since a much larger clone lies one base away. This sample also contains other DNA sequences that code for the same CDR3. The V gene is TRBV5-1, the J gene TRBJ2-3, with a weak D call TRBD1 (6 bases). Germline CDR1 and CDR2: SGHRS and YFSETQ. The CDR3 is made up of 15 amino acids. V was clipped by 0 bases and J by 1 base, with 9 bases between them. The CDR3 spells CASSLDRARTDTQYF. The CDR3 coding sequence is TGCGCCAGCAGCTTGGACAGGGCGCGCACAGATACGCAGTATTTT.

The V and J genes are TRBV7-8 and TRBJ2-3; 12 bases fit TRBD2. V trimming: 5 bases; J trimming: 6 bases; junction bases outside the gene matches: 6. The CDR3 contains 15 residues. Germline-derived CDR1 and CDR2 are SGHVS and FQNEAQ. Here the CDR3 DNA reads TGTGCCAGCAGCGCTCAGACTAGCGGGGGCGATACGCAGTATTTT. Its translation is CASSAQTSGGDTQYF.

V gene TRBV5-6 combines with J gene TRBJ2-3; no clear D. The CDR3 has 16 amino acids. V was cut by 3 bases and J by 2 bases, with 16 bases left in between. The germline gives CDR1 SGHDT, CDR2 YYEEEE. For the CDR3, the DNA is TGTGCCAGCAGCTATCGTTCGACTGGTCCCACAGATACGCAGTATTTT. Translation: CASSYRSTGPTDTQYF.